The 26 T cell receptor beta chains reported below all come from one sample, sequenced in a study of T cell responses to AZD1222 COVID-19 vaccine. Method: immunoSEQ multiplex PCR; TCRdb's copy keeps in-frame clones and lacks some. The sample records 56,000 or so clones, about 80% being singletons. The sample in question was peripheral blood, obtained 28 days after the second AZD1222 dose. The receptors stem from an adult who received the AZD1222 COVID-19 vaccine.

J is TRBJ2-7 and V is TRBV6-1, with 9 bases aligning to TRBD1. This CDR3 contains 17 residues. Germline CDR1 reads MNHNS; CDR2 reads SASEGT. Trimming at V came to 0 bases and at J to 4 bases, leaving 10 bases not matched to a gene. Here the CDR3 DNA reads TGTGCCAGCAGTGAAGCGGGGACAGGGTTTGATATATACGAGCAGTACGTC. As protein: CASSEAGTGFDIYEQYV.

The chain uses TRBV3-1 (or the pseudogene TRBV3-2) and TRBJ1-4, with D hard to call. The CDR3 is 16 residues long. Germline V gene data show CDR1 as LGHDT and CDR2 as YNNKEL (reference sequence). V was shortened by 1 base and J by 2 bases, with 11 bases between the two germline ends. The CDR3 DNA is TGTGCCAGCAGCCAAGGGTCGACGCAGACTAATGAAAAACTGTTTTTT. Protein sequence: CASSQGSTQTNEKLFF.

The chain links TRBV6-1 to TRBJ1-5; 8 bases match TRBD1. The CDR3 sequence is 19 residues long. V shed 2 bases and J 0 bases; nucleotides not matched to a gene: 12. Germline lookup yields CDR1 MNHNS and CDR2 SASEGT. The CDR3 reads CASSERGGAGGYSNQPQHF. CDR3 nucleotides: TGTGCCAGCAGTGAAAGGGGTGGGGCAGGGGGCTATAGCAATCAGCCCCAGCATTTT.

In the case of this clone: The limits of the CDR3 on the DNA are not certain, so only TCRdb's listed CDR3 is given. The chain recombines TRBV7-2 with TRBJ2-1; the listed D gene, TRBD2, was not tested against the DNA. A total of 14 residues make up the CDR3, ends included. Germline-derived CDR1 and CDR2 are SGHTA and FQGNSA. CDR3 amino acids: CASSLVASGSGKFF.

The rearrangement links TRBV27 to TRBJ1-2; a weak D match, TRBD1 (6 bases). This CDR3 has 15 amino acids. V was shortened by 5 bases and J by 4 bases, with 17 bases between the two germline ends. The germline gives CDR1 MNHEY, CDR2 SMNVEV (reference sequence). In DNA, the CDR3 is TGTGCCAGCAGTCCCCGTGGCAGGGGATCCTATGGCTACACCTTC. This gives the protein CASSPRGRGSYGYTF.

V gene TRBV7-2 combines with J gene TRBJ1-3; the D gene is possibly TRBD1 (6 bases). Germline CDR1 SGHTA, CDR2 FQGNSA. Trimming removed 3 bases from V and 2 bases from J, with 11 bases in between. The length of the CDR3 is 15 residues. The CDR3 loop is CASSFEGGPGNTIYF. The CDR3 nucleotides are TGTGCCAGCAGCTTTGAGGGGGGGCCTGGAAACACCATATATTTT.

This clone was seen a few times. CDR3 nucleotides: TGTGCCAGCAGTCCTTGGCGGGAGCCCCGGGATACGCAGTATTTT. As protein: CASSPWREPRDTQYF. This chain connects TRBV27 to TRBJ2-3; 7 bases line up with TRBD2. V was clipped by 5 bases and J by 6 bases; unmatched bases: 11. CDR1 is MNHEY, CDR2 SMNVEV, per germline (reference sequence). This CDR3 is 15 amino acids long.

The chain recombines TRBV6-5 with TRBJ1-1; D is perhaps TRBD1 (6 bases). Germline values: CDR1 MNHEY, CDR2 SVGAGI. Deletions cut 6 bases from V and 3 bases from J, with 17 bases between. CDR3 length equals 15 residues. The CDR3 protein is CASRMEGGRDTEAFF. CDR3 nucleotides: TGTGCCAGCAGGATGGAGGGGGGCCGGGACACTGAAGCTTTCTTT.

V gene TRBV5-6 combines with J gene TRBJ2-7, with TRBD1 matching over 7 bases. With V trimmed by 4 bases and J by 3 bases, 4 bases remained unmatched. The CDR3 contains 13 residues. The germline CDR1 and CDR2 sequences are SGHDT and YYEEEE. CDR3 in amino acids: CASSLGTVYEQYV. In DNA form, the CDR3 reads TGTGCCAGCAGCCTCGGGACAGTCTACGAGCAGTACGTC.

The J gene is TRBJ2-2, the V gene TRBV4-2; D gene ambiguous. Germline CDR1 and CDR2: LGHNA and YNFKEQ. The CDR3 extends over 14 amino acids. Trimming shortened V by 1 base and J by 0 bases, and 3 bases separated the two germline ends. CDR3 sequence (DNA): TGTGCCAGCAGCCAAGTGTCGAACACCGGGGAGCTGTTTTTT. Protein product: CASSQVSNTGELFF.

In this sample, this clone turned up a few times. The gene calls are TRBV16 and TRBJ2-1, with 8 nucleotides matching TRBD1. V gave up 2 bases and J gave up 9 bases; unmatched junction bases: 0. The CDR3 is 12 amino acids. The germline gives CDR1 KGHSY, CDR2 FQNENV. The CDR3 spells CASSQDRGEQFF. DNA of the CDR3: TGTGCCAGCAGCCAAGACAGGGGTGAGCAGTTCTTC.

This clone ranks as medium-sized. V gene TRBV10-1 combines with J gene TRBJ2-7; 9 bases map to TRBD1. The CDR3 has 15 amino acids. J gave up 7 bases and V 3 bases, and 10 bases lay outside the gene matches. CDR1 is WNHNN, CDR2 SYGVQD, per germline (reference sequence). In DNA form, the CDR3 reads TGCGCCAGCAGTGACCCGTCACAGGGGGCCGGTGAGCAGTACTTC. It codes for CASSDPSQGAGEQYF.

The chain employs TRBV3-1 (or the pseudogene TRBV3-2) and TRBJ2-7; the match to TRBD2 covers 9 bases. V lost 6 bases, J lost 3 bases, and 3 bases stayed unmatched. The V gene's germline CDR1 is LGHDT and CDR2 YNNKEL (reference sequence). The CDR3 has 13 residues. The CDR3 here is CASRGLAFYEQYF. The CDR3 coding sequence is TGTGCCAGCAGGGGACTAGCCTTCTACGAGCAGTACTTC.

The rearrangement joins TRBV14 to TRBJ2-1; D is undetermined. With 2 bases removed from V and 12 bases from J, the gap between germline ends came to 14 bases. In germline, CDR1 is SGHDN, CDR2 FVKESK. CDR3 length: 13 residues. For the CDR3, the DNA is TGTGCCAGCAGCCAACCCACCCTCGGCGGGCAGTTCTTC. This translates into CASSQPTLGGQFF.

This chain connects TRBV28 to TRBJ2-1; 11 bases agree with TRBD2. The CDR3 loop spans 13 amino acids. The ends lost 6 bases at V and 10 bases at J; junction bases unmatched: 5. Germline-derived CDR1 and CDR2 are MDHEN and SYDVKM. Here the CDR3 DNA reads TGTGCCAGCAGGACTAGCGGGATACGGGAGCAGTTCTTC. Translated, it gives CASRTSGIREQFF.

The CDR3 loop reads CASTEQGVAEAFF. CDR3 sequence (DNA): TGTGCCAGCACCGAACAGGGGGTGGCTGAAGCTTTCTTT. The chain carries TRBV7-2 and TRBJ1-1; 8 nucleotides agree with TRBD1. The CDR3 length is 13 residues. From germline, CDR1 is SGHTA and CDR2 FQGNSA. Trimming removed 7 bases from V and 6 bases from J; junction bases left unmatched: 7.

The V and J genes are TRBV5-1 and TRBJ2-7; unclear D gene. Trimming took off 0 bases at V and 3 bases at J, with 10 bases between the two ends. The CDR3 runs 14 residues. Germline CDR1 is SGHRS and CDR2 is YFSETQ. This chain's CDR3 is CASSLEGRYYEQYF. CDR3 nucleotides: TGCGCCAGCAGCTTGGAGGGAAGATACTACGAGCAGTACTTC.

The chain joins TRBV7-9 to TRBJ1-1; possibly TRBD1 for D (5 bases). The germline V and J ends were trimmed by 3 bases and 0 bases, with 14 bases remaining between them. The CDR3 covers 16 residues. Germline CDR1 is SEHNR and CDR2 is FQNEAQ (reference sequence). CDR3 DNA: TGTGCCAGCAGCTTTCGAGGGGCAGTCATGAACACTGAAGCTTTCTTT. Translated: CASSFRGAVMNTEAFF.

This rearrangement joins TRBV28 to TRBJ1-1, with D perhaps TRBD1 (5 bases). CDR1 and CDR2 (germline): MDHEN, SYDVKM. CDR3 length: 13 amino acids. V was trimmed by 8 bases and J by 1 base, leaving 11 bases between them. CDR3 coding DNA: TGTGCCAGCGGACAAAGTTGGAACACTGAAGCTTTCTTT. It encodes CASGQSWNTEAFF.

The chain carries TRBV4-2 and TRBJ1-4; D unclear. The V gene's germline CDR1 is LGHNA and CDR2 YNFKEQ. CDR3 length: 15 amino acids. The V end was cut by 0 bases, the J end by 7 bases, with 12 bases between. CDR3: CASSQEPGWGEKLFF. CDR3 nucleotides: TGTGCCAGCAGCCAAGAACCGGGTTGGGGTGAAAAACTGTTTTTT.

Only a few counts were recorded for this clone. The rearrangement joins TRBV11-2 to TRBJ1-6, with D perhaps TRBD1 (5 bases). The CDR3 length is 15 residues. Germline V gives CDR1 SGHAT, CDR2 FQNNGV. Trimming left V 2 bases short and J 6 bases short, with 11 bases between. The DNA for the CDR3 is TGTGCCAGCAGCTTACCGGGGCTTGGTAATTCACCCCTCCACTTT. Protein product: CASSLPGLGNSPLHF.

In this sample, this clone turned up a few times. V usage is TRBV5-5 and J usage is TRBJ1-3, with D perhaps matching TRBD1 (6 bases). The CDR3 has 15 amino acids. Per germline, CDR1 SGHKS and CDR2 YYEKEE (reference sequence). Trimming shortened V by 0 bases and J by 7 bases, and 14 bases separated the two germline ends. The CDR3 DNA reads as TGTGCCAGCAGCTTGGGGGTCGGGGGGCAGAACACCATATATTTT. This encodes CASSLGVGGQNTIYF.

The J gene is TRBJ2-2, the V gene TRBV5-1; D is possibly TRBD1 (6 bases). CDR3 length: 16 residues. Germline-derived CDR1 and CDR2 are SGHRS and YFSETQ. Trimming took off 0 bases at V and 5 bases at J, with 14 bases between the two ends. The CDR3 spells CASSLVQGPLTGELFF. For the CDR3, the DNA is TGCGCCAGCAGCTTGGTGCAGGGGCCGTTAACCGGGGAGCTGTTTTTT.

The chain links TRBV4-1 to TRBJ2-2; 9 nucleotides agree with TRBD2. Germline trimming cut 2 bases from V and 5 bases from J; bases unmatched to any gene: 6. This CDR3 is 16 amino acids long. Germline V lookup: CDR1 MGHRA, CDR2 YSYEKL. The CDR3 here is CASSQLAGLDTGELFF. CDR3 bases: TGCGCCAGCAGCCAACTAGCGGGGTTGGATACCGGGGAGCTGTTTTTT.

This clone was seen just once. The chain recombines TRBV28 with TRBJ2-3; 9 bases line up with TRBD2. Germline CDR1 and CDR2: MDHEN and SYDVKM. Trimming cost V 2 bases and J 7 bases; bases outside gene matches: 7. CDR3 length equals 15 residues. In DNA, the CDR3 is TGTGCCAGCAGTTTACGGGGCGGGGGGGCCTATACGCAGTATTTT. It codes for CASSLRGGGAYTQYF.

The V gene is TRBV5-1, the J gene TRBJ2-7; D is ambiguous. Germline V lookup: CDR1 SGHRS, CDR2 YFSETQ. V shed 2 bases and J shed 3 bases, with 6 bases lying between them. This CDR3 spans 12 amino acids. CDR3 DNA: TGCGCCAGCAGCTTTGAAGGCTACGAGCAGTACTTC. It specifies CASSFEGYEQYF.